This TCR beta chain was observed in a study of CD8+CD57+ T cells in acquired aplastic anemia. The authors sequenced patients whose flow cytometry had shown CD8+CD57+ cell expansion. Blood sampling was performed on the patients, and none of them had received therapy by then. Germline V CDR1 and CDR2: KGHDR, SFDVKD. This CDR3 region has 15 residues. V lost 3 bases to trimming and J lost 0 bases, with 9 bases between them. Profiles of TCR beta VDJ and CDR3 were generated from a genomic DNA template. TCRdb re-called the reads with MiXCR, one entry per CDR3 protein. The data hold about 98,000 distinct CDR3 sequences, with 55% to 70% observed a single time.

The specimen was sorted CD4+, CD8+, or CD8+CD57+ T cells (not recorded which) from PBMCs. The source is a human donor with aplastic anemia. The J gene is TRBJ2-3, the V gene TRBV24-1; D call uncertain. CDR3 sequence reads: CATSDPCASTDTQYF. Here the CDR3 DNA reads TGTGCCACCAGTGATCCGTGCGCTAGCACAGATACGCAGTATTTT.